This TCR beta chain derives from a study of blood T cell repertoires in COVID-19. Germline V lookup: CDR1 SQVTM, CDR2 ANQGSEA. The CDR3 spans 15 residues. J was trimmed by 10 bases and V by 0 bases; bases with no gene match: 8. Some clones are missing from TCRdb's copy, which holds only in-frame ones; the method was immunoSEQ multiplex PCR. The profile shows about 190,000 clones, around four fifths of them singletons. The sequenced sample consisted of peripheral blood. The chain joins TRBV29-1 to TRBJ2-7; 14 nucleotides match TRBD2. The receptor was isolated from a human donor in a cohort sampled during active COVID-19. Here the CDR3 reads CSVEDAGTSGRLQYF. In DNA, the CDR3 is TGCAGCGTTGAAGATGCCGGGACTAGCGGGAGACTTCAGTACTTC.